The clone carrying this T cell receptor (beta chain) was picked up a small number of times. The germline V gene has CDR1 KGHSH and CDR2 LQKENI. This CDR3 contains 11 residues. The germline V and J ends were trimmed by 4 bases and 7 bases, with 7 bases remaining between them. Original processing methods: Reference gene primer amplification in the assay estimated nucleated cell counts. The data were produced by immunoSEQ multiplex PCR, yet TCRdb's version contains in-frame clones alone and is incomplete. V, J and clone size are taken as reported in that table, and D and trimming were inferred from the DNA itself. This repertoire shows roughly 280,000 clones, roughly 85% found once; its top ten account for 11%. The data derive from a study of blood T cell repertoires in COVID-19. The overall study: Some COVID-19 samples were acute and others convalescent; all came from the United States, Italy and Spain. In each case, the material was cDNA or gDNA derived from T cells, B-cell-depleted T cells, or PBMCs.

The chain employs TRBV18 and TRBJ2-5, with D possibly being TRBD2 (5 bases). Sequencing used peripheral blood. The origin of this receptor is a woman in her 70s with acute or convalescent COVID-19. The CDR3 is CASSRAGTQYF. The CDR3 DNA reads TGTGCCAGCTCACGGGCGGGGACCCAGTACTTC.